This T cell receptor (beta chain) appears in the sequencing data of a study of blood T cells in healthy people across ages (dated by TCRdb to between 2014 and 2016). With respect to the entire study: In model experiments, template switching captured about one uniquely barcoded TCR beta cDNA molecule for every two T cells. The study measured age-related changes in TCR beta repertoire diversity using deep sequencing normalized with unique cDNA molecular identifiers. Donors were grouped into four age groups: young (average approximately 15 years), middle-aged (39), aged (around 56) and long-lived (around 82). To avoid experimental bias, donors of different ages were distributed randomly across sequencing lanes. Using the same blood draw, the study looked at two additional independent replicas of 1 million unique cDNA reads for two donors, one aged 18 to 30 and the other aged 80 or older. Results the study describes overall, beyond this receptor: There was a strong correlation between observed TCR beta diversity and the percentage of naive T cells measured by flow cytometry. As age increased, observed TCR beta diversity per million T cells dropped in a roughly linear way, and a significant reduction was already evident by age 40. Because profiling used bulk unsorted PBMCs, naive and antigen-experienced compartments could not be compared conclusively. Total diversity estimates from one million sequenced T cells were considered lower bounds and underestimates. The long-lived group showed more naive CD4+ T cells, fewer expanded clones and increased TCR diversity than the aged group, suggesting age selection. Because donor CMV infection status was unknown, age-related changes in expanded clonotypes were potentially confounded.

There are many counts of this clonotype. Its antigen specificity is not known. No base quality values were provided; no much bigger clone lies one nucleotide off. Systemically healthy Caucasian individuals from Russia, about 38 in total and aged about 6 to 95 years, were included as donors. Each donor gave about 9.8 milliliters of peripheral blood, drawn into EDTA-treated Vacutainer tubes. Ficoll-Paque density-gradient centrifugation was used to isolate PBMCs, with at least 7 million per sample. Trizol reagent was used to extract total RNA from the PBMCs, yielding at least 6 micrograms per sample. For every donor, flow cytometry on a PBMC aliquot measured the percentage of naive CD45RAhigh/CD27high T cells. The library was generated by 5' RACE. TCRdb shows the sequencer as Illumina HiSeq 2500. A second PCR of roughly 7 to 11 cycles was performed with a sample-barcoded 5' primer and a J-beta primer mix. A template-switch 5' adaptor carrying 12 random nucleotides introduced a unique molecular identifier onto each TCR beta cDNA molecule. Each sample yielded at least 2.5 million CDR3-containing paired-end reads. First-strand cDNA synthesis was performed from all RNA using the Mint cDNA synthesis kit, with priming by a TRBC-specific oligonucleotide. After uracil-DNA glycosylase treatment, a first 18-cycle PCR used universal primers M1SS and BC2_uni_R on all cDNA. As for the authors' bioinformatics: Each sample was normalized by randomly selecting 1 million high-quality reads, each carrying a distinct molecular identifier. Instead of being binned into consensus sequences, reads that shared molecular identifiers were thrown out. CDR3 identification, clonotype clustering and error correction used MiTCR with a Q25 quality threshold and the strictest error-elimination algorithm. A nonparametric unseen species model with Euler transformation was used to estimate lower-bound total TCR beta diversity. Using fastp at Q25 and MiXCR, TCRdb reprocessed the public reads and kept productive beta chains. Identical CDR3 proteins give one entry, which carries the most common genes and DNA. It is TCRdb's table, rather than the study itself, that gives the V and J calls and clone size. The sample contains 1.5 million to 2 million distinct CDR3 sequences, 28% of them found a single time. The ten largest clones capture 7.7% of the sample.

The CDR3 sequence holds 13 residues, the cysteine and phenylalanine included. Just CDR3 DNA is preserved here, 39 bases in frame from base 1. V gives up 3 bases and J gives up 8 bases, and the segment between their germline ends measures 11 bases. The clonotype comes from a woman in her twenties or thirties in good health. The chain couples TRBV12-3 or TRBV12-4 to TRBJ2-1; tentative D gene TRBD2, with 5 bases matching. The sample taken for sequencing was blood. The sequenced DNA: TGTGCCAGCAGTTTTAGGGAGAGTGATGAGCAGTTCTTC. Its translation reads: CASSFRESDEQFF.